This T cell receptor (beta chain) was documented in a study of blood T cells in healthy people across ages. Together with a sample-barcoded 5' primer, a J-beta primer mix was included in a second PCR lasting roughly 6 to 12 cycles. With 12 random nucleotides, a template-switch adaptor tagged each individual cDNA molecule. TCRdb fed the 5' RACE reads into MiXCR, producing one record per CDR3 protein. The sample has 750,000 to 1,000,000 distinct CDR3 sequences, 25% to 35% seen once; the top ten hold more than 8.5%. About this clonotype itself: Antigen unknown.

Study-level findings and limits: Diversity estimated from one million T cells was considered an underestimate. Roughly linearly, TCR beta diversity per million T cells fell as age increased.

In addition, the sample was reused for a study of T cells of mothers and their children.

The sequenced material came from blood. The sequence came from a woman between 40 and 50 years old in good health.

The CDR3 DNA sequence: TGTGCCAGCAGCTTGGGGCTCGCGAGTAGATACTACGAGCAGTACTTC. Its protein product is CASSLGLASRYYEQYF. This chain connects TRBV5-6 to TRBJ2-7; D gene ambiguous. Germline V gene lookup returns CDR1 SGHDT and CDR2 YYEEEE. Trimming left V 0 bases short and J 3 bases short, with 16 bases between. The CDR3 runs 16 residues. The whole variable domain, filled in from reference TRBV5-6 and TRBJ2-7, reads DAGVTQSPTHLIKTRGQQVTLRCSPKSGHDTVSWYQQALGQGPQFIFQYYEEEERQRGNFPDRFSGHQFPNYSSELNVNALLLGDSALYLCASSLGLASRYYEQYFGPGTRLTVT.